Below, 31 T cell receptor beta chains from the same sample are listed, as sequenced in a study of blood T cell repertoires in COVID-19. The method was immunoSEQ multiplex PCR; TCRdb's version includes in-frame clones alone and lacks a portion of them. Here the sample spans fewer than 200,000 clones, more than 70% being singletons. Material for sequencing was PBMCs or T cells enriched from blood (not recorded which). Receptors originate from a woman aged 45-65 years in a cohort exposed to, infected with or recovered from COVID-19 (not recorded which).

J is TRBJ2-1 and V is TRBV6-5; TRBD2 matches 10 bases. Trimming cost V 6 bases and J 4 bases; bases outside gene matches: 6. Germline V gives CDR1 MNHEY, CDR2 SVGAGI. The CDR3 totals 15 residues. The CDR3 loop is CASRLGLAVYNEQFF. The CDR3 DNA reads TGTGCCAGCAGACTCGGACTAGCGGTATACAATGAGCAGTTCTTC.

The CDR3 sequence is CASHSSNTGELFF. Written as DNA, the CDR3 is TGTGCCAGCCACAGCTCCAACACCGGGGAGCTGTTTTTT. The chain links TRBV7-6 to TRBJ2-2, with no clear D. The CDR3 spans 13 residues. Germline values: CDR1 SGHVS, CDR2 FNYEAQ. Trimming pared 8 bases from V and 2 bases from J, leaving 9 bases between.

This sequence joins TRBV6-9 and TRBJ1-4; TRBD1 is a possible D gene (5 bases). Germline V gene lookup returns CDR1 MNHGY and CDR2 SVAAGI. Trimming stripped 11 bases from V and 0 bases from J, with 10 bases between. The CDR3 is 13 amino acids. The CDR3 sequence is CAVQESTNEKLFF. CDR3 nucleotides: TGTGCCGTACAGGAATCAACTAATGAAAAACTGTTTTTT.

CDR3 region: CASSVGHSNQPQHF. In DNA form, the CDR3 reads TGTGCCAGCAGCGTAGGGCATAGCAATCAGCCCCAGCATTTT. J is TRBJ1-5 and V is TRBV9; D is unclear. V shed 0 bases and J shed 0 bases, with 4 bases lying between them. The CDR3 covers 14 residues. The germline V gene encodes CDR1 SGDLS and CDR2 YYNGEE.

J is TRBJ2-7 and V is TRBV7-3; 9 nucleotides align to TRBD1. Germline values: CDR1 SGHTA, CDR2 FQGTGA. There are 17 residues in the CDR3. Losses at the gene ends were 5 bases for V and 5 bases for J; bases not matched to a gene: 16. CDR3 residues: CASSGPPRDRATHEQYF. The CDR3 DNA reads TGTGCCAGCAGCGGACCACCTCGGGACAGGGCAACTCACGAGCAGTACTTC.

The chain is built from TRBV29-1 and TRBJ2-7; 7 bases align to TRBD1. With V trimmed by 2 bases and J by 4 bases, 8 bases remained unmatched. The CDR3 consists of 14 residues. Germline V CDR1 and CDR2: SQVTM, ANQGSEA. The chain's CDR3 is CSVELPGQHYEQYF. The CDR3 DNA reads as TGCAGCGTTGAATTACCGGGACAGCATTACGAGCAGTACTTC.

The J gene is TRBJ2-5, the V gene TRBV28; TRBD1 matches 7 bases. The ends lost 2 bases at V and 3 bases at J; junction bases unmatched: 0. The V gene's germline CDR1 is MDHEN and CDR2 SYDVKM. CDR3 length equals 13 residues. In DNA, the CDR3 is TGTGCCAGCAGTTTACAGGGGGAAGAGACCCAGTACTTC. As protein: CASSLQGEETQYF. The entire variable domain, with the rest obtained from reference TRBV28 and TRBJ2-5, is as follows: DVKVTQSSRYLVKRTGEKVFLECVQDMDHENMFWYRQDPGLGLRLIYFSYDVKMKEKGDIPEGYSVSREKKERFSLILESASTNQTSMYLCASSLQGEETQYFGPGTRLLVL.

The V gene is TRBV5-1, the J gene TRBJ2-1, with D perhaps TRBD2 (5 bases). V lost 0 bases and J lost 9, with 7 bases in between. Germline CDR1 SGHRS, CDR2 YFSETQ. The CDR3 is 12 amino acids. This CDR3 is CASSLERGEQFF. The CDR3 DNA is TGCGCCAGCAGCTTGGAACGGGGTGAGCAGTTCTTC.

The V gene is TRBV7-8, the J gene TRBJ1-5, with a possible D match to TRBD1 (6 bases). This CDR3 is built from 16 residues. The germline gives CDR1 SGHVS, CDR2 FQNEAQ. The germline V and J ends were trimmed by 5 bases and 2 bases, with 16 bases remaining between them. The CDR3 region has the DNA TGTGCCAGCAGCCATTCGGGGGGCGCTGGCAATCAGCCCCAGCATTTT. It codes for CASSHSGGAGNQPQHF. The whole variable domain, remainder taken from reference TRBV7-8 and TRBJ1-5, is GAGVSQSPRYKVAKRGQDVALRCDPISGHVSLFWYQQALGQGPEFLTYFQNEAQLDKSGLPSDRFFAERPEGSVSTLKIQRTQQEDSAVYLCASSHSGGAGNQPQHFGDGTRLSIL.

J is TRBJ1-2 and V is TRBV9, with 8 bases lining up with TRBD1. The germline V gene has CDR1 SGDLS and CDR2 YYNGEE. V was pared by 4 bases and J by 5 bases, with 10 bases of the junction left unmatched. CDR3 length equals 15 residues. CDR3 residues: CASSYNRGSGYGYTF. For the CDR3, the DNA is TGTGCCAGCAGCTACAACAGGGGGTCTGGATATGGCTACACCTTC.

CDR3 sequence reads: CASSSWGLRETQYF. For the CDR3, the DNA is TGTGCCAGCAGTTCCTGGGGACTTCGGGAGACCCAGTACTTC. This rearrangement joins TRBV6-2 or TRBV6-3 to TRBJ2-5; D may be TRBD2 (6 bases). Trimming took 4 bases from V and 5 from J, leaving 14 bases between them. This CDR3 contains 14 residues. Germline-derived CDR1 and CDR2 are MNHEY and SVGEGT.

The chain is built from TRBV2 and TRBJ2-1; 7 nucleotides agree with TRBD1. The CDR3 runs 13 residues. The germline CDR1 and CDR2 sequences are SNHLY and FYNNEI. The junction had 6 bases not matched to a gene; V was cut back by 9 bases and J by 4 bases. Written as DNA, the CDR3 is TGTGCCAGACAAGGGACAGAGTACAATGAGCAGTTCTTC. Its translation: CARQGTEYNEQFF.

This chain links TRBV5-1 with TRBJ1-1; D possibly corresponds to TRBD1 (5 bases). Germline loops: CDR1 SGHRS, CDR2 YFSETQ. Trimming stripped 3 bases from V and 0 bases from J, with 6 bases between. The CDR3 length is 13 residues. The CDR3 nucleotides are TGCGCCAGCAGCTGGGGCTTGAACACTGAAGCTTTCTTT. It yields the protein CASSWGLNTEAFF.

CDR3 protein: CASSPGQGKSYEQYF. CDR3 DNA: TGTGCCAGCTCACCGGGACAGGGGAAATCCTACGAGCAGTACTTC. The genes are TRBV18 and TRBJ2-7, with 10 bases identical to TRBD1. The CDR3 runs to 15 residues. The germline V gene encodes CDR1 KGHSH and CDR2 LQKENI. The ends lost 3 bases at V and 1 base at J; junction bases unmatched: 3.

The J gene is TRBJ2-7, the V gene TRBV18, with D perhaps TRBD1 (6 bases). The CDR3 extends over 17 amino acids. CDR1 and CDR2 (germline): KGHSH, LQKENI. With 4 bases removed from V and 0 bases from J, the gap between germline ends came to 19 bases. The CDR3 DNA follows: TGTGCCAGCTCACGACGTTCGGGTGGGACAAGCTCCTACGAGCAGTACTTC. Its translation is CASSRRSGGTSSYEQYF. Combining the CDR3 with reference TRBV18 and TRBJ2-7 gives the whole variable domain NAGVMQNPRHLVRRRGQEARLRCSPMKGHSHVYWYRQLPEEGLKFMVYLQKENIIDESGMPKERFSAEFPKEGPSILRIQQVVRGDSAAYFCASSRRSGGTSSYEQYFGPGTRLTVT.

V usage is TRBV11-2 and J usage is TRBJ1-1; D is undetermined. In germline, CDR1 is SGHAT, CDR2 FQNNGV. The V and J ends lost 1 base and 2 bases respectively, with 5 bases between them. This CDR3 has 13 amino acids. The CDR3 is CASSLVLNTEAFF. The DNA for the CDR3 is TGTGCCAGCAGCTTAGTGTTAAACACTGAAGCTTTCTTT.

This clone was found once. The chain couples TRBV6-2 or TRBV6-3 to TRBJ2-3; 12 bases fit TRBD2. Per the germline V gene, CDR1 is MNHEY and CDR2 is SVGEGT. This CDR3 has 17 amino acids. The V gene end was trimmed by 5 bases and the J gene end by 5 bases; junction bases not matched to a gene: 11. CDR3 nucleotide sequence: TGTGCCAGCAGTCTACTAGCGGGGGGCTTCGCGGAAGATACGCAGTATTTT. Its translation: CASSLLAGGFAEDTQYF.

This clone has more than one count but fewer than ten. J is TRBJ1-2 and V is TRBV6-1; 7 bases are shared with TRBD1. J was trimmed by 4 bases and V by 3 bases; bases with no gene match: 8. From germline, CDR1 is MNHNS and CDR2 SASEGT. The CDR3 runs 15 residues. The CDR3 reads CASSEETGMGYGYTF. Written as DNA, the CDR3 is TGTGCCAGCAGTGAGGAGACAGGGATGGGCTATGGCTACACCTTC.

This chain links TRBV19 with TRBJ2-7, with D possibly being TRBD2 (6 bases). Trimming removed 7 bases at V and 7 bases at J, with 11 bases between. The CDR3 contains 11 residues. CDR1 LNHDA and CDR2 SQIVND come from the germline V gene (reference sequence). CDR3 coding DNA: TGTGCCAGTACGGAGGCGGGGGAGCAGTACTTC. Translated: CASTEAGEQYF.

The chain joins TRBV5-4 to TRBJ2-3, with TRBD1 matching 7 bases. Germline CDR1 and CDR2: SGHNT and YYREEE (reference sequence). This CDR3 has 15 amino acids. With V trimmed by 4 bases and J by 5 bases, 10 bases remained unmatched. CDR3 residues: CASSLLQGMVDTQYF. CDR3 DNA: TGTGCCAGCAGCCTACTACAGGGGATGGTAGATACGCAGTATTTT.

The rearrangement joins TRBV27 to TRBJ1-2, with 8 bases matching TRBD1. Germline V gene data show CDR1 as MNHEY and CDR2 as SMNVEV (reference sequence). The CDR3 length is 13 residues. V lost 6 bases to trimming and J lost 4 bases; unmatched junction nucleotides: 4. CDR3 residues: CASRFGQGYGYTF. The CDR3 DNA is TGTGCCAGCAGATTCGGACAGGGCTATGGCTACACCTTC.

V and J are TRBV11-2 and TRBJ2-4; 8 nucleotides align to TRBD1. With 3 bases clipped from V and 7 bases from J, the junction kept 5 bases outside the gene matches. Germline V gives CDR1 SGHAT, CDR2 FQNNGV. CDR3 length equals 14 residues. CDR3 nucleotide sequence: TGTGCCAGCAGCTTCGGGACAGGCGGGAACATTCAGTACTTC. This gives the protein CASSFGTGGNIQYF. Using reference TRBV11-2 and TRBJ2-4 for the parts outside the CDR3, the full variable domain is EAGVAQSPRYKIIEKRQSVAFWCNPISGHATLYWYQQILGQGPKLLIQFQNNGVVDDSQLPKDRFSAERLKGVDSTLKIQPAKLEDSAVYLCASSFGTGGNIQYFGAGTRLSVL.

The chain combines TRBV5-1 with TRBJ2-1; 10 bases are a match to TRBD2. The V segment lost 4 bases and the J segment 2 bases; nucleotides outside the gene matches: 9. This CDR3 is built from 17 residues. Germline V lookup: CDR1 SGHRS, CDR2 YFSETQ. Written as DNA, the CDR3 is TGCGCCAGCAGCCGTACCTCAGCGGGAGGGGCCTACAATGAGCAGTTCTTC. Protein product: CASSRTSAGGAYNEQFF.

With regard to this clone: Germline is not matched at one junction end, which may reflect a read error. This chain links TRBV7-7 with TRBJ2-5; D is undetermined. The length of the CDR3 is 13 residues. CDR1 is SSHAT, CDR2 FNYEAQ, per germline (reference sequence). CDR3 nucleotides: TGTGCTAGCAGCCCCCCCACTCAAGAGACCCAGTACTTC. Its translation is CASSPPTQETQYF.

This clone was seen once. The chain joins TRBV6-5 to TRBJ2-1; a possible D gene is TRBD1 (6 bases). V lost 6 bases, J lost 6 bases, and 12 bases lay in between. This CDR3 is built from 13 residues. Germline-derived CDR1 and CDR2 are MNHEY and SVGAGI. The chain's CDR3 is CASRIRGSNEQFF. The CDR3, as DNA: TGTGCCAGCAGAATAAGGGGGAGCAATGAGCAGTTCTTC.

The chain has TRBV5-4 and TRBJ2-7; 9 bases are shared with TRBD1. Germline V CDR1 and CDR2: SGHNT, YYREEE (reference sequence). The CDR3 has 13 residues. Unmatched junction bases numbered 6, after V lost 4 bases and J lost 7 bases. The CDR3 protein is CASSIGQGNEQYF. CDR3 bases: TGTGCCAGCAGCATTGGACAGGGGAATGAGCAGTACTTC. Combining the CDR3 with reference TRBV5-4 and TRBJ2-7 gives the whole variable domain ETGVTQSPTHLIKTRGQQVTLRCSSQSGHNTVSWYQQALGQGPQFIFQYYREEENGRGNFPPRFSGLQFPNYSSELNVNALELDDSALYLCASSIGQGNEQYFGPGTRLTVT.

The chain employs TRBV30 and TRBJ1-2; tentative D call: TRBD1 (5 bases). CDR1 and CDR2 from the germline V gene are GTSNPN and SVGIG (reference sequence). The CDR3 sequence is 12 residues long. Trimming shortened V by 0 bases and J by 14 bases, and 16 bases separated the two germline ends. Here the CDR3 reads CAWSVPGKGWTF. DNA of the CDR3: TGTGCCTGGAGTGTACCGGGCAAGGGGTGGACCTTC.

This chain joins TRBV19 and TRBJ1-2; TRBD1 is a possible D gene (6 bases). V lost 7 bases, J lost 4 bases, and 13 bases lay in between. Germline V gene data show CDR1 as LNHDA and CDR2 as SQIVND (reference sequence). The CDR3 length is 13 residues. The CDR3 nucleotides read TGTGCCAGTACCATCGGACAGACCTATGGCTACACCTTC. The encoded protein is CASTIGQTYGYTF. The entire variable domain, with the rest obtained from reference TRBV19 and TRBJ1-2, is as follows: DGGITQSPKYLFRKEGQNVTLSCEQNLNHDAMYWYRQDPGQGLRLIYYSQIVNDFQKGDIAEGYSVSREKKESFPLTVTSAQKNPTAFYLCASTIGQTYGYTFGSGTRLTVV.

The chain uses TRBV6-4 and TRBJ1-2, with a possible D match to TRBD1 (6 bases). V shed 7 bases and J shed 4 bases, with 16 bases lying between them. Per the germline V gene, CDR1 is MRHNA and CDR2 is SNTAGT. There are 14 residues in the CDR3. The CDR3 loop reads CASKATGSSYGYTF. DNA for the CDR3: TGTGCCAGCAAAGCCACAGGGTCTAGCTATGGCTACACCTTC.

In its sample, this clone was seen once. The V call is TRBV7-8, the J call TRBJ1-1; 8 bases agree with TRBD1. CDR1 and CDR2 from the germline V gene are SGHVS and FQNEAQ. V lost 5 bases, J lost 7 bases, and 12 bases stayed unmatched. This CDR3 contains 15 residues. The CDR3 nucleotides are TGTGCCAGCAGCAAACGACCAGGGGGCTCGGTTGAAGCTTTCTTT. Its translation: CASSKRPGGSVEAFF.

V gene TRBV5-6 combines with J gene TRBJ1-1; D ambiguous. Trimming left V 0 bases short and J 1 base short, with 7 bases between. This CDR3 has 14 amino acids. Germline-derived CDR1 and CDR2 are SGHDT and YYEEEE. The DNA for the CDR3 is TGTGCCAGCAGCTTGGCCAGGCGGAACACTGAAGCTTTCTTT. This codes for CASSLARRNTEAFF.